Following are 16 T cell receptor beta chains from one sample sequenced in a study of cytomegalovirus exposure and HLA in healthy donors. The assay was immunoSEQ multiplex PCR, and TCRdb's table has in-frame clones only and misses some. The sample yields about 180,000 clones, more than 75% seen once. Sequenced sample: PBMCs. All receptors derive from a woman aged 25 to 39 in good health and CMV-seronegative.

This chain links TRBV5-4 with TRBJ1-1; weak D call: TRBD1 (6 bases). The CDR3 has 15 residues. CDR1 and CDR2 (germline): SGHNT, YYREEE (reference sequence). Trimming left V 3 bases short and J 1 base short, with 13 bases between. Here the CDR3 DNA reads TGTGCCAGCAGCTGGGGACCACAGGGGAACACTGAAGCTTTCTTT. Amino acids: CASSWGPQGNTEAFF.

The chain uses TRBV7-9 and TRBJ2-7, with TRBD1 as a possible D gene (6 bases). The CDR3 has 12 amino acids. V was cut by 4 bases and J by 7 bases, with 11 bases left in between. Germline V gene lookup returns CDR1 SEHNR and CDR2 FQNEAQ (reference sequence). The CDR3 DNA reads TGTGCCAGCAGCTCGTGGGGGCGGGAGCAGTACTTC. This encodes CASSSWGREQYF.

The chain uses TRBV7-8 and TRBJ2-1; 9 positions match TRBD1. There are 16 residues in the CDR3. Trimming cost V 3 bases and J 3 bases; bases outside gene matches: 6. CDR1 SGHVS and CDR2 FQNEAQ come from the germline V gene. CDR3 loop: CASSLFTGGDYNEQFF. Written as DNA, the CDR3 is TGTGCCAGCAGCTTGTTCACAGGGGGCGACTACAATGAGCAGTTCTTC.

The chain has TRBV5-6 and TRBJ1-6; perhaps TRBD1 as D (5 bases). Germline assignment: CDR1 SGHDT and CDR2 YYEEEE. This CDR3 contains 15 residues. V lost 1 base and J 2 bases, leaving 7 bases between the germline ends. Here the CDR3 DNA reads TGTGCCAGCAGCTTGAGACAGACCTATAATTCACCCCTCCACTTT. This codes for CASSLRQTYNSPLHF. Variable domain in full (rest from reference TRBV5-6 and TRBJ1-6): DAGVTQSPTHLIKTRGQQVTLRCSPKSGHDTVSWYQQALGQGPQFIFQYYEEEERQRGNFPDRFSGHQFPNYSSELNVNALLLGDSALYLCASSLRQTYNSPLHFGNGTRLTVT.

This sequence joins TRBV6-1 and TRBJ1-2; D is perhaps TRBD1 (6 bases). This CDR3 is built from 15 residues. The V gene's germline CDR1 is MNHNS and CDR2 SASEGT. The V end lost 8 bases, the J end lost 4 bases, and 20 bases lay between the germline ends. In nucleotides, the CDR3 is TGTGCCAGCGGGGGCTTGGGGACGGGGTCCTATGGCTACACCTTC. Translation: CASGGLGTGSYGYTF.

This chain links TRBV9 with TRBJ2-3; 7 bases are shared with TRBD2. With 4 bases clipped from V and 3 bases from J, the junction kept 11 bases outside the gene matches. The CDR3 has 16 amino acids. From germline, CDR1 is SGDLS and CDR2 YYNGEE. CDR3 residues: CASSPTRGGITDTQYF. DNA of the CDR3: TGTGCCAGCAGCCCCACTCGCGGGGGTATAACAGATACGCAGTATTTT.

The chain uses TRBV5-1 and TRBJ1-1, with D possibly being TRBD1 (6 bases). Germline assignment: CDR1 SGHRS and CDR2 YFSETQ. Trimming removed 4 bases at V and 5 bases at J, with 15 bases between. This CDR3 is built from 14 residues. The CDR3 region has the DNA TGCGCCAGCAGCCCGGCGGGGGGGCGGACTGAAGCTTTCTTT. Protein sequence: CASSPAGGRTEAFF.

V and J are TRBV4-1 and TRBJ1-6; TRBD1 matches 8 bases. After removal of 6 bases from V and 9 bases from J, the junction contained 10 bases not matched to a gene. The CDR3 loop spans 15 amino acids. Germline V gives CDR1 MGHRA, CDR2 YSYEKL. The chain's CDR3 is CASRWADRGGSPLHF. CDR3 nucleotide sequence: TGCGCCAGCAGGTGGGCCGACAGGGGAGGTTCACCCCTCCACTTT.

This sequence joins TRBV5-4 and TRBJ2-1, with D possibly TRBD1 on 5 matching bases. The V and J ends lost 1 base and 6 bases respectively, with 20 bases between them. This CDR3 comprises 17 residues. Germline V gene data show CDR1 as SGHNT and CDR2 as YYREEE (reference sequence). CDR3 in DNA: TGTGCCAGCAGCTTGAATCGAGGCTCAGGGTCGCCCAATGAGCAGTTCTTC. It yields the protein CASSLNRGSGSPNEQFF.

V is TRBV4-1 and J is TRBJ2-1; D might be TRBD1 (6 bases). CDR1 and CDR2 (germline): MGHRA, YSYEKL. V was shortened by 3 bases and J by 6 bases, with 9 bases between the two germline ends. CDR3 length equals 13 residues. CDR3 loop: CASSHRGGNEQFF. CDR3 nucleotides: TGCGCCAGCAGCCACAGGGGTGGCAATGAGCAGTTCTTC.

The chain recombines TRBV19 with TRBJ2-1; 10 bases line up with TRBD1. The CDR3 contains 14 residues. CDR1 and CDR2 (germline): LNHDA, SQIVND (reference sequence). The trim removed 5 bases at V and 5 bases at J, leaving 3 bases unmatched. As DNA, the CDR3 is TGTGCCAGTAGTTTTGGACAGGGGGACAATGAGCAGTTCTTC. Amino acid sequence: CASSFGQGDNEQFF. The whole variable domain, filled in from reference TRBV19 and TRBJ2-1, reads DGGITQSPKYLFRKEGQNVTLSCEQNLNHDAMYWYRQDPGQGLRLIYYSQIVNDFQKGDIAEGYSVSREKKESFPLTVTSAQKNPTAFYLCASSFGQGDNEQFFGPGTRLTVL.

The chain uses TRBV5-5 and TRBJ1-3, with TRBD1 matching over 9 bases. V was clipped by 2 bases and J by 1 base; unmatched bases: 7. Germline assignment: CDR1 SGHKS and CDR2 YYEKEE (reference sequence). The CDR3 runs 17 residues. This CDR3 reads CASSFGPGQGSGNTIYF. The CDR3 bases are TGTGCCAGCAGCTTTGGGCCGGGACAGGGTTCTGGAAACACCATATATTTT.

This clone was counted once. J is TRBJ2-2 and V is TRBV4-2; 8 bases are shared with TRBD1. This CDR3 has 16 amino acids. The V gene's germline CDR1 is LGHNA and CDR2 YNFKEQ. V trimming: 4 bases; J trimming: 6 bases; junction bases outside the gene matches: 10. The chain's CDR3 is CASSPRTGHLAGELFF. CDR3 sequence (DNA): TGTGCCAGCAGCCCCCGGACAGGGCATTTGGCCGGGGAGCTGTTTTTT.

The chain couples TRBV7-9 to TRBJ2-6; 8 bases map to TRBD1. The trim removed 2 bases at V and 4 bases at J, leaving 4 bases unmatched. Germline-derived CDR1 and CDR2 are SEHNR and FQNEAQ (reference sequence). The CDR3 is made up of 16 amino acids. CDR3 bases: TGTGCCAGCAGCTTACCCAGGGGGCCAGGGGCCAACGTCCTGACTTTC. It is translated as CASSLPRGPGANVLTF.

The chain uses TRBV30 and TRBJ2-3; 8 bases match TRBD1. The germline V gene encodes CDR1 GTSNPN and CDR2 SVGIG (reference sequence). The ends lost 0 bases at V and 0 bases at J; junction bases unmatched: 14. The length of the CDR3 is 19 residues. CDR3 sequence: CAWSVPPPPTGASTDTQYF. The CDR3 region has the DNA TGTGCCTGGAGTGTACCCCCGCCCCCGACAGGGGCTAGCACAGATACGCAGTATTTT.

This chain joins TRBV19 and TRBJ2-7; TRBD1 matches at 9 bases. The V and J ends lost 9 bases and 3 bases, in that order; junction bases with no gene match: 6. The CDR3 is 13 residues long. Germline assignment: CDR1 LNHDA and CDR2 SQIVND (reference sequence). The CDR3 DNA sequence: TGTGCCAGCGCCTCGGACAGGGGCTACGAGCAGTACTTC. Amino acid sequence: CASASDRGYEQYF.